Shown below are 21 T cell receptor beta chains from a single sample sequenced in a study of CD8+CD57+ T cells in acquired aplastic anemia. Patients who underwent sequencing had shown CD8+CD57+ cell expansion by flow cytometry. Template material for TCR beta VDJ and CDR3 profiling consisted of genomic DNA. TCRdb re-analysed the reads in MiXCR, keeping a single row per CDR3 protein. Of 150,000 to 200,000 distinct CDR3 sequences listed, 40% to 55% are singletons. The sample comprised sorted CD4+, CD8+, or CD8+CD57+ T cells (not recorded which) from PBMCs. The origin of the receptors is a human donor with aplastic anemia.

This clonotype has just a few counts. The chain uses TRBV2 and TRBJ1-5; D is unclear. V lost 0 bases to trimming and J lost 6 bases, with 6 bases between them. CDR1 is SNHLY and CDR2 is FYNNEI in the germline V gene. This CDR3 spans 13 amino acids. CDR3 loop: CASSEAWAQPQHF. The CDR3 region has the DNA TGTGCCAGCAGTGAAGCCTGGGCTCAGCCCCAGCATTTT. The whole variable domain, filled in from reference TRBV2 and TRBJ1-5, reads EPEVTQTPSHQVTQMGQEVILRCVPISNHLYFYWYRQILGQKVEFLVSFYNNEISEKSEIFDDQFSVERPDGSNFTLKIRSTKLEDSAMYFCASSEAWAQPQHFGDGTRLSIL.

The chain uses TRBV25-1 and TRBJ2-2; 7 nucleotides line up with TRBD1. The CDR3 is 19 residues long. With 3 bases clipped from V and 7 bases from J, the junction kept 20 bases outside the gene matches. Per germline, CDR1 MGHDK and CDR2 SYGVNS. CDR3 nucleotides: TGTGCCAGCAGTGATTCGTTCGTAGGGGGCGCGAATCATAACGGGGAGCTGTTTTTT. Translating gives CASSDSFVGGANHNGELFF.

Remarks on this clonotype: A read error is possible here, since a much larger clone lies one base away. CDR3 sequence (DNA): TGCGCCCGCAGCCAAGATCAAGGGTCTAACTATGGCTACACCTTC. Residues: CARSQDQGSNYGYTF. This rearrangement joins TRBV4-3 to TRBJ1-2; D not certain. Per germline, CDR1 LGHNA and CDR2 YSLEER. This CDR3 is 15 amino acids long.

The chain employs TRBV7-9 and TRBJ1-2, with D maybe TRBD1 (6 bases). Germline lookup yields CDR1 SEHNR and CDR2 FQNEAQ (reference sequence). The V end lost 5 bases, the J end lost 9 bases, and 19 bases lay between the germline ends. The length of the CDR3 is 14 residues. The CDR3 region is CASSRREGVPRYTF. CDR3 sequence (DNA): TGTGCCAGCAGCCGTAGGGAGGGGGTCCCACGCTACACCTTC.

This clonotype came up many times. CDR3 sequence: CASSQEGLDTGELFF. CDR3 in DNA: TGTGCCAGCAGCCAAGAAGGACTAGATACCGGGGAGCTGTTTTTT. The chain is built from TRBV4-2 and TRBJ2-2; 7 nucleotides line up with TRBD2. CDR3 length: 15 amino acids. The V and J ends lost 0 bases and 5 bases, in that order; junction bases with no gene match: 3. Germline V gene lookup returns CDR1 LGHNA and CDR2 YNFKEQ.

This clonotype was detected ten times or more. J is TRBJ1-2 and V is TRBV2; D unclear. V lost 3 bases, J lost 4 bases, and 6 bases lay in between. The CDR3 spans 12 residues. The V gene's germline CDR1 is SNHLY and CDR2 FYNNEI. The CDR3 spells CASSDRGYGYTF. The CDR3 nucleotides read TGTGCCAGCAGTGACCGGGGCTATGGCTACACCTTC.

This clonotype was recorded many times. The chain uses TRBV5-1 and TRBJ2-3, with TRBD2 matching over 11 bases. The CDR3 extends over 15 amino acids. Trimming cost V 2 bases and J 3 bases; bases outside gene matches: 2. The germline V gene has CDR1 SGHRS and CDR2 YFSETQ. This CDR3 reads CASSLGLAGTDTQYF. CDR3 DNA sequence: TGCGCCAGCAGCTTAGGACTAGCGGGTACAGATACGCAGTATTTT.

About this clonotype: The junction and the germline gene differ at one end; a read error may be behind it. V is TRBV6-1 and J is TRBJ2-2; D not resolved. Germline V gene lookup returns CDR1 MNHNS and CDR2 SASEGT. This CDR3 is built from 14 residues. CDR3 sequence: CPSSESADTGELFF. The CDR3 DNA reads as TGTCCCAGCAGTGAAAGCGCAGACACCGGGGAGCTGTTTTTT.

This clonotype was observed many times. V is TRBV20-1 and J is TRBJ2-6; D gene ambiguous. The CDR3 length is 13 residues. Deletions cut 6 bases from V and 0 bases from J, with 6 bases between. The germline CDR1 and CDR2 sequences are DFQATT and SNEGSKA (reference sequence). The CDR3 loop is CSAQSSGANVLTF. The CDR3 coding sequence is TGCAGTGCCCAGTCCTCTGGGGCCAACGTCCTGACTTTC.

In this sample, this clonotype turned up many times. The V and J genes are TRBV5-6 and TRBJ1-5, with D perhaps TRBD1 (5 bases). Germline V gives CDR1 SGHDT, CDR2 YYEEEE. The CDR3 spans 16 residues. V lost 3 bases and J 0 bases, leaving 13 bases between the germline ends. This CDR3 is CASSSAGGYSNQPQHF. CDR3 DNA sequence: TGTGCCAGCAGCTCGGCGGGGGGATATAGCAATCAGCCCCAGCATTTT.

The V gene is TRBV25-1, the J gene TRBJ2-7; a possible D gene is TRBD1 (6 bases). V lost 4 bases and J 4 bases, leaving 17 bases between the germline ends. This CDR3 has 15 amino acids. CDR1 is MGHDK, CDR2 SYGVNS, per germline. The CDR3 DNA reads as TGTGCCAGCAGTGTTGACAGGTCCCTGGGATACGAGCAGTACGTC. Amino acids: CASSVDRSLGYEQYV.

This clonotype was observed a handful of times. J is TRBJ2-1 and V is TRBV12-3 or TRBV12-4; 11 bases are shared with TRBD2. The CDR3 is made up of 19 amino acids. Trimming took 5 bases from V and 6 from J; bases not matched to a gene: 18. The CDR3 spells CASSTGWASGRIELNEQFF. The CDR3 nucleotides are TGTGCCAGCAGTACAGGGTGGGCTAGCGGGAGGATAGAGCTCAATGAGCAGTTCTTC.

This clonotype was seen repeatedly, ten times or more. The CDR3 nucleotides are TGTGCTAGTGGTTCGGAGTTCTCTGGGGCCAACGTCCTGACTTTC. It specifies CASGSEFSGANVLTF. This chain links TRBV12-5 with TRBJ2-6; D remains ambiguous. CDR3 length: 15 residues. Germline values: CDR1 LGHNT, CDR2 FRNRAP. Between the trimmed V and J ends, which lost 4 bases and 0 bases, there was a span of 7 bases.

In its sample, this clonotype was seen many times. The chain recombines TRBV12-3 or TRBV12-4 with TRBJ1-3; TRBD1 matches at 9 bases. The CDR3 is made up of 15 amino acids. Losses at the gene ends were 5 bases for V and 4 bases for J; bases not matched to a gene: 6. The CDR3 region has the DNA TGTGCCAGCAGTGCACAGGGGGCTGCGGGAAACACCATATATTTT. This translates into CASSAQGAAGNTIYF.

The chain employs TRBV14 and TRBJ2-7, with TRBD2 as a possible D gene (7 bases). In germline, CDR1 is SGHDN, CDR2 FVKESK. CDR3 length equals 11 residues. V lost 11 bases and J 3 bases, leaving 11 bases between the germline ends. The DNA of the CDR3 is TGTGCCTGGGGGGGCGGCTACGAGCAGTACTTC. Protein product: CAWGGGYEQYF.

The rearrangement links TRBV25-1 to TRBJ1-2; 11 nucleotides line up with TRBD1. In germline, CDR1 is MGHDK, CDR2 SYGVNS. Trimming removed 6 bases from V and 6 bases from J; junction bases left unmatched: 12. CDR3 length: 16 amino acids. The CDR3 nucleotides are TGTGCCAGCAGCTTAGTGGTGTGGGGACAGGGGGATGGCTACACCTTC. This translates into CASSLVVWGQGDGYTF.

This clonotype was counted ten times or more. The J gene is TRBJ1-1, the V gene TRBV20-1; 10 positions match TRBD1. The trim removed 2 bases at V and 1 base at J, leaving 4 bases unmatched. Germline values: CDR1 DFQATT, CDR2 SNEGSKA (reference sequence). The length of the CDR3 is 15 residues. The chain's CDR3 is CSARRDRGANTEAFF. The CDR3 DNA is TGCAGTGCTAGACGGGACAGGGGTGCGAACACTGAAGCTTTCTTT.

The J gene is TRBJ1-2, the V gene TRBV10-2, with TRBD1 matching 9 bases. Germline V gene sequence: CDR1 WSHSY, CDR2 SAAADI. V was clipped by 2 bases and J by 1 base; unmatched bases: 2. The CDR3 spans 15 residues. The CDR3 spells CASSEPGQGNYGYTF. The CDR3 DNA is TGCGCCAGCAGTGAGCCGGGACAGGGTAACTATGGCTACACCTTC.

Notes on this clonotype: A much larger clone lies a single base off, so this may be a read error. The rearrangement links TRBV7-9 to TRBJ1-1; D remains ambiguous. This CDR3 region has 12 residues. Germline CDR1 reads SEHNR; CDR2 reads FQNEAQ (reference sequence). Trimming cost V 5 bases and J 7 bases, with 11 bases left between them. The CDR3: CASSPQRSEAFF. For the CDR3, the DNA is TGTGCCAGCAGCCCTCAGAGGAGTGAAGCTTTCTTT. The full variable domain, with the rest looked up from reference TRBV7-9 and TRBJ1-1, is DTGVSQNPRHKITKRGQNVTFRCDPISEHNRLYWYRQTLGQGPEFLTYFQNEAQLEKSRLLSDRFSAERPKGSFSTLEIQRTEQGDSAMYLCASSPQRSEAFFGQGTRLTVV.

The chain has TRBV24-1 and TRBJ1-1; 9 nucleotides align to TRBD1. Per the germline V gene, CDR1 is KGHDR and CDR2 is SFDVKD. There are 13 residues in the CDR3. The ends lost 4 bases at V and 9 bases at J; junction bases unmatched: 5. For the CDR3, the DNA is TGTGCCACCAGTGACGGACAGGGGTCTCAAGCTTTCTTT. Its translation: CATSDGQGSQAFF.

The chain is built from TRBV5-6 and TRBJ2-7; 10 bases match TRBD1. V was pared by 4 bases and J by 2 bases, with 15 bases of the junction left unmatched. The V gene's germline CDR1 is SGHDT and CDR2 YYEEEE. The CDR3 length is 18 residues. CDR3 nucleotide sequence: TGTGCCAGCAGCCACCGGGACAGGGGAGTGTTTTGGGCCTACGAGCAGTACTTC. It specifies CASSHRDRGVFWAYEQYF. Complete variable domain (other parts from reference TRBV5-6 and TRBJ2-7): DAGVTQSPTHLIKTRGQQVTLRCSPKSGHDTVSWYQQALGQGPQFIFQYYEEEERQRGNFPDRFSGHQFPNYSSELNVNALLLGDSALYLCASSHRDRGVFWAYEQYFGPGTRLTVT.